These 25 T cell receptor beta chains originate from one sample sequenced in a study of cytomegalovirus exposure and HLA in healthy donors. PCR was performed using 60 Vbeta and 13 Jbeta primers. Some clones are missing from TCRdb's copy, which holds only in-frame ones; the method was immunoSEQ multiplex PCR. The sample spans 80,000 to 100,000 clones; the ten largest clones claim about 0.6%. The sequenced sample consisted of PBMCs. The receptors shown here come from a man in his forties or fifties in good health and CMV-seronegative.

The V gene is TRBV5-1, the J gene TRBJ2-1, with 7 bases lining up with TRBD2. Trimming took 4 bases from V and 5 from J; bases not matched to a gene: 9. Germline-derived CDR1 and CDR2 are SGHRS and YFSETQ. The CDR3 consists of 15 residues. The CDR3 spells CASSQDPGTNNEQFF. CDR3 coding DNA: TGCGCCAGCAGCCAAGATCCCGGGACTAACAATGAGCAGTTCTTC.

The V call is TRBV7-8, the J call TRBJ1-2, with TRBD1 matching over 8 bases. CDR3 size: 14 residues. V shed 5 bases, J shed 8 bases, and the junction held 10 bases outside the gene matches. Germline V lookup: CDR1 SGHVS, CDR2 FQNEAQ. The CDR3 sequence: CASSTDREGFGYTF. The CDR3 DNA reads as TGTGCCAGCAGCACGGACAGGGAGGGCTTCGGCTACACCTTC. Drawing the rest from reference TRBV7-8 and TRBJ1-2, the complete variable domain is GAGVSQSPRYKVAKRGQDVALRCDPISGHVSLFWYQQALGQGPEFLTYFQNEAQLDKSGLPSDRFFAERPEGSVSTLKIQRTQQEDSAVYLCASSTDREGFGYTFGSGTRLTVV.

The chain combines TRBV6-5 with TRBJ1-2; a weak D match, TRBD1 (6 bases). The CDR3 consists of 15 residues. Germline V lookup: CDR1 MNHEY, CDR2 SVGAGI. Between the trimmed V and J ends, which lost 0 bases and 8 bases, there was a span of 16 bases. The CDR3 DNA sequence: TGTGCCAGCAGTTACTCAGTTGGGGGCGCCGGGGGCTACACCTTC. Translation gives CASSYSVGGAGGYTF.

The chain couples TRBV4-3 to TRBJ2-1; D is possibly TRBD1 (5 bases). Germline values: CDR1 LGHNA, CDR2 YSLEER. The length of the CDR3 is 20 residues. Trimming left V 0 bases short and J 0 bases short, with 21 bases between. The CDR3 region is CASSQDPVGQAESSYNEQFF. The DNA of the CDR3 is TGCGCCAGCAGCCAAGATCCCGTGGGGCAGGCCGAGAGCTCCTACAATGAGCAGTTCTTC.

The chain recombines TRBV7-9 with TRBJ2-7; D perhaps matches TRBD2 (5 bases). CDR3 length: 13 amino acids. Germline lookup yields CDR1 SEHNR and CDR2 FQNEAQ (reference sequence). V lost 5 bases and J lost 3, with 11 bases in between. CDR3 loop: CASSPPAGYEQYF. The CDR3 DNA is TGTGCCAGCAGCCCCCCGGCGGGCTACGAGCAGTACTTC.

This chain links TRBV7-8 with TRBJ1-2; D is unclear. This CDR3 comprises 14 residues. Germline loops: CDR1 SGHVS, CDR2 FQNEAQ. Between the trimmed V and J ends, which lost 5 bases and 8 bases, there was a span of 18 bases. This chain's CDR3 is CASSPQRQKKGYTF. In DNA form, the CDR3 reads TGTGCCAGCAGCCCCCAGCGTCAAAAGAAGGGCTACACCTTC.

The chain links TRBV11-2 to TRBJ1-1, with D possibly TRBD1 on 5 matching bases. Germline loops: CDR1 SGHAT, CDR2 FQNNGV. V was shortened by 8 bases and J by 4 bases, with 14 bases between the two germline ends. The CDR3 covers 13 residues. The CDR3 DNA reads TGTGCCAGCGGGCAGGGAGCGGGCACTGAAGCTTTCTTT. As protein: CASGQGAGTEAFF.

V gene TRBV7-2 combines with J gene TRBJ1-1; D gene unclear. The CDR3 sequence is 15 residues long. CDR1 and CDR2 (germline): SGHTA, FQGNSA. Trimming shortened V by 2 bases and J by 3 bases, and 13 bases separated the two germline ends. The CDR3 here is CASSLYRTRDTEAFF. CDR3 in DNA: TGTGCCAGCAGCTTATATCGGACGCGGGACACTGAAGCTTTCTTT.

V usage is TRBV28 and J usage is TRBJ2-7; TRBD1 is a possible D gene (5 bases). Germline V CDR1 and CDR2: MDHEN, SYDVKM. The CDR3 has 14 residues. V gave up 6 bases and J gave up 3 bases, with 15 bases separating them. The CDR3 DNA sequence: TGTGCCAGCAGCCTGGGGCGGTCTTTCTACGAGCAGTACTTC. It specifies CASSLGRSFYEQYF.

The rearrangement links TRBV6-5 to TRBJ2-7; 9 bases line up with TRBD1. V was pared by 5 bases and J by 5 bases, with 7 bases of the junction left unmatched. The CDR3 runs 14 residues. Germline CDR1 reads MNHEY; CDR2 reads SVGAGI. The CDR3 sequence: CASSTGTGINEQYF. The CDR3 nucleotides are TGTGCCAGCAGTACCGGGACAGGGATTAACGAGCAGTACTTC.

With respect to this clone: The identical CDR3 is also encoded by other nucleotide sequences in the sample. The rearrangement uses TRBV6-5 and TRBJ2-5, with TRBD2 matching 7 bases. V lost 1 base to trimming and J lost 2 bases; unmatched junction nucleotides: 4. This CDR3 comprises 15 residues. Germline V gives CDR1 MNHEY, CDR2 SVGAGI. CDR3 region: CASSYFGGGQETQYF. The CDR3 DNA reads TGTGCCAGCAGTTACTTCGGCGGGGGACAAGAGACCCAGTACTTC.

In nucleotides, the CDR3 is TGTGCCACTAAACCGGGTCTCGGGGCCTACGAGCAGTACTTC. As protein: CATKPGLGAYEQYF. This chain uses TRBV2 with TRBJ2-7, with D perhaps matching TRBD2 (5 bases). Germline assignment: CDR1 SNHLY and CDR2 FYNNEI. V was cut by 10 bases and J by 2 bases, with 18 bases left in between. This CDR3 has 14 residues.

CDR3 region: CASSPQRTGPNSGNTIYF. In DNA form, the CDR3 reads TGTGCCAGCTCACCCCAACGCACAGGACCCAACTCTGGAAACACCATATATTTT. The genes are TRBV18 and TRBJ1-3; possible D gene TRBD1, 5 bases. V lost 3 bases to trimming and J lost 0 bases, with 18 bases between them. The CDR3 loop spans 18 amino acids. Looked up from germline, CDR1 is KGHSH and CDR2 is LQKENI.

The CDR3 nucleotides read TGTGCCAGCAGCTTAGGGTGGTTGAGCTCCTACAATGAGCAGTTCTTC. Protein product: CASSLGWLSSYNEQFF. The chain is built from TRBV7-9 and TRBJ2-1; D remains unclear. From germline, CDR1 is SEHNR and CDR2 FQNEAQ (reference sequence). The CDR3 covers 16 residues. With 1 base removed from V and 0 bases from J, the gap between germline ends came to 10 bases.

The chain is built from TRBV6-5 and TRBJ1-5; the D is unclear. Trimming shortened V by 5 bases and J by 5 bases, and 13 bases separated the two germline ends. This CDR3 contains 14 residues. CDR1 and CDR2 (germline): MNHEY, SVGAGI. The CDR3 sequence is CASSPASADQPQHF. The DNA for the CDR3 is TGTGCCAGCAGTCCAGCTTCAGCGGATCAGCCCCAGCATTTT.

The J gene is TRBJ2-1, the V gene TRBV7-3, with 10 bases aligning to TRBD2. The V gene's germline CDR1 is SGHTA and CDR2 FQGTGA. This CDR3 spans 18 amino acids. V was pared by 0 bases and J by 6 bases, with 11 bases of the junction left unmatched. The CDR3 here is CASSLTGVSSGGANEQFF. In DNA form, the CDR3 reads TGTGCCAGCAGCTTAACGGGTGTGTCCAGCGGGGGGGCCAATGAGCAGTTCTTC.

The chain employs TRBV7-6 and TRBJ1-1; D remains unclear. Deletions cut 7 bases from V and 1 base from J, with 13 bases between. Germline CDR1 reads SGHVS; CDR2 reads FNYEAQ. The CDR3 consists of 14 residues. The CDR3 region has the DNA TGTGCCAGCACCCTTGGGCAGGCGAACACTGAAGCTTTCTTT. As protein: CASTLGQANTEAFF.

The V and J genes are TRBV28 and TRBJ1-3; the D gene is possibly TRBD1 (5 bases). The CDR3 has 16 residues. V lost 3 bases, J lost 2 bases, and 14 bases lay in between. Germline V gene sequence: CDR1 MDHEN, CDR2 SYDVKM. DNA for the CDR3: TGTGCCAGCAGTTTGCCCAGGGCTACGACTGGAAACACCATATATTTT. Its translation: CASSLPRATTGNTIYF.

J is TRBJ1-2 and V is TRBV19, with D unclear. The germline V and J ends were trimmed by 3 bases and 6 bases, with 11 bases remaining between them. CDR1 LNHDA and CDR2 SQIVND come from the germline V gene (reference sequence). The CDR3 is 13 amino acids. CDR3 coding DNA: TGTGCCAGTAGTATCAGGACTGCTAATGGCTACACCTTC. Its translation: CASSIRTANGYTF.

V is TRBV7-3 and J is TRBJ2-1, with 10 bases fitting TRBD1. V trimming: 5 bases; J trimming: 6 bases; junction bases outside the gene matches: 13. The CDR3 spans 17 residues. The V gene's germline CDR1 is SGHTA and CDR2 FQGTGA. The CDR3 spells CASSAGVWDRGLNEQFF. Here the CDR3 DNA reads TGTGCCAGCAGCGCAGGGGTTTGGGACAGGGGTCTCAATGAGCAGTTCTTC.

The chain uses TRBV29-1 and TRBJ2-7; 13 positions agree with TRBD2. Germline V lookup: CDR1 SQVTM, CDR2 ANQGSEA. The CDR3 sequence is 15 residues long. Trimming cost V 5 bases and J 3 bases; bases outside gene matches: 7. DNA for the CDR3: TGCAGCGTTAGACTAGCGGGGGGCAATTTCTACGAGCAGTACTTC. Protein sequence: CSVRLAGGNFYEQYF.

The rearrangement uses TRBV20-1 and TRBJ2-1; D gene uncertain. Deletions cut 2 bases from V and 12 bases from J, with 11 bases between. The CDR3 runs 11 residues. Germline V gives CDR1 DFQATT, CDR2 SNEGSKA (reference sequence). The CDR3 DNA reads as TGCAGTGCTAGAATTTCTGATAGGCAGTTCTTC. Its translation is CSARISDRQFF.

The V and J genes are TRBV19 and TRBJ1-5, with 9 bases aligning to TRBD1. V was pared by 4 bases and J by 6 bases, with 4 bases of the junction left unmatched. The CDR3 covers 14 residues. Looked up from germline, CDR1 is LNHDA and CDR2 is SQIVND (reference sequence). CDR3 residues: CASSKGQGFQPQHF. The DNA of the CDR3 is TGTGCCAGTAGTAAGGGACAGGGTTTTCAGCCCCAGCATTTT.

The chain combines TRBV27 with TRBJ1-2; no definite D call. CDR1 is MNHEY and CDR2 is SMNVEV in the germline V gene (reference sequence). The CDR3 consists of 14 residues. The V gene lost 3 bases and the J gene lost 0 bases, with 8 bases spanning the gap. This chain's CDR3 is CASSFRVANYGYTF. The CDR3 nucleotides read TGTGCCAGCAGTTTCCGCGTAGCTAACTATGGCTACACCTTC.

The chain carries TRBV27 and TRBJ1-4; D perhaps matches TRBD1 (6 bases). Germline lookup yields CDR1 MNHEY and CDR2 SMNVEV (reference sequence). V lost 5 bases to trimming and J lost 7 bases, with 17 bases between them. The CDR3 contains 15 residues. This CDR3 reads CASSPLQGGTEKLFF. Here the CDR3 DNA reads TGTGCCAGCAGTCCGTTACAGGGTGGGACTGAAAAACTGTTTTTT.